This T cell receptor (beta chain) was observed in a study of T cell responses to AZD1222 COVID-19 vaccine. Study observations and caveats: Only five to seven individuals given AZD1222 were seropositive at baseline.

The CDR3 runs 14 residues. V lost 7 bases to trimming and J lost 1 base, with 12 bases between them. Germline V lookup: CDR1 SNHLY, CDR2 FYNNEI. The assay was immunoSEQ multiplex PCR, and TCRdb's table has in-frame clones only and misses some. The data hold 65,000 to 100,000 clones, with approximately 89% observed a single time. On this clone: The antigen remains unidentified.

The TCR sequence derives from an adult who received the AZD1222 COVID-19 vaccine. Sample: peripheral blood, taken 28 days after the second AZD1222 dose. The gene calls are TRBV2 and TRBJ2-3, with D possibly called TRBD1 or TRBD2 (6 bases each). The CDR3 coding sequence is TGTGCCAGCACGGGGGCTAGCGGCACAGATACGCAGTATTTT. It is translated as CASTGASGTDTQYF.